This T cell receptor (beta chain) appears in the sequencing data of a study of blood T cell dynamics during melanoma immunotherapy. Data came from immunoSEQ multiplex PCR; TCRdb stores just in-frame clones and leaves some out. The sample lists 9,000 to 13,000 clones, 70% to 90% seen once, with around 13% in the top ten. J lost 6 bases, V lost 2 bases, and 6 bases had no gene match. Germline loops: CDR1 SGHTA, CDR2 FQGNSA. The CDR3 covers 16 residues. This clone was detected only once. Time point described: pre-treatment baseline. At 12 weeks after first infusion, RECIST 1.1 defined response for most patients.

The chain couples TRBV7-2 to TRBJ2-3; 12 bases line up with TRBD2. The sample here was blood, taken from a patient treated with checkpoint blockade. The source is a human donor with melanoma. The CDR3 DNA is TGTGCCAGCAGCTTACTAGCGGGGGGGGCCCGCGATACGCAGTATTTT. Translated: CASSLLAGGARDTQYF. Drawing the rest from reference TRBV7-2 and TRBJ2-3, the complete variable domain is GAGVSQSPSNKVTEKGKDVELRCDPISGHTALYWYRQSLGQGLEFLIYFQGNSAPDKSGLPSDRFSAERTGGSVSTLTIQRTQQEDSAVYLCASSLLAGGARDTQYFGPGTRLTVL.